This TCR beta chain was profiled in a study of cytomegalovirus exposure and HLA in healthy donors. 13 Jbeta primers and 60 Vbeta primers were used for the PCR. TCRdb keeps only in-frame clones here, not all; method: immunoSEQ multiplex PCR. The data show about 74,000 clones, 55% to 85% seen once. Germline CDR1 is GTSNPN and CDR2 is SVGIG (reference sequence). CDR3 length equals 15 residues. With V trimmed by 5 bases and J by 2 bases, 8 bases remained unmatched. The source material was PBMCs. The rearrangement links TRBV30 to TRBJ1-1, with TRBD1 matching over 10 bases. The TCR originated in a woman aged 40-49 years in good health and CMV-seropositive. CDR3 sequence reads: CAWRTGGGLNTEAFF. For the CDR3, the DNA is TGTGCCTGGCGGACAGGGGGGGGGTTAAACACTGAAGCTTTCTTT.